The 3 T cell receptor beta chains reported below all come from one sample, sequenced in a study of T cells in localized non-small cell lung cancer. Clones were read by immunoSEQ multiplex PCR, and TCRdb kept only the in-frame ones, dropping some. Of around 33,000 clones in the sample, around 85% were seen once. The specimen was peripheral blood, collected before any cancer treatment. These receptors all stem from a woman aged 40-70 years with stage I lung adenocarcinoma.

The CDR3 bases are TGTGCCAGCACCCCCTCACGGGAGTATACCATCACTGAGCAGTTCTTC. Its protein product is CASTPSREYTITEQFF. The chain uses TRBV27 and TRBJ2-1; a possible D gene is TRBD2 (6 bases). Germline V CDR1 and CDR2: MNHEY, SMNVEV (reference sequence). The CDR3 runs 16 residues. Trimming pared 7 bases from V and 9 bases from J, leaving 25 bases between.

The chain carries TRBV6-4 and TRBJ2-3, with D possibly matching TRBD2 (6 bases). This CDR3 has 14 amino acids. The germline V gene encodes CDR1 MRHNA and CDR2 SNTAGT. The ends were cut back, 3 bases at V and 2 bases at J, with 9 bases in the middle. In nucleotides, the CDR3 is TGTGCCAGCAGTGAAGGGGAGGACACAGATACGCAGTATTTT. Translated: CASSEGEDTDTQYF.

V and J are TRBV7-9 and TRBJ1-5, with D possibly matching TRBD1 (5 bases). This CDR3 has 13 residues. V was cut by 4 bases and J by 2 bases, with 6 bases left in between. The germline gives CDR1 SEHNR, CDR2 FQNEAQ (reference sequence). DNA of the CDR3: TGTGCCAGCAGCTCGGGGGGCAATCAGCCCCAGCATTTT. Its translation is CASSSGGNQPQHF.